The 12 T cell receptor beta chains in this list originate from one sample, sequenced in a study of shared clonotypes between healthy human individuals. Profiled with immunoSEQ multiplex PCR; TCRdb holds only in-frame clones, not every one. The sample holds 800,000 to 1,200,000 clones; roughly 74% are singletons and the top ten take 0.4% to 0.55%. Sequences were obtained from memory CD4+ T cells from PBMCs. Subset meaning: CD45RA-negative fraction. The receptors stem from a man in his late teens or twenties in good health. Some clones in this sample may be carry-over from other donors' samples.

The chain recombines TRBV6-6 with TRBJ1-1; TRBD1 matches at 8 bases. Germline CDR1 is MNHNY and CDR2 is SVGAGI (reference sequence). Germline trimming cut 6 bases from V and 4 bases from J; bases unmatched to any gene: 7. This CDR3 contains 14 residues. The CDR3 region is CASRSTGGITEAFF. As DNA, the CDR3 is TGTGCCAGCAGGTCTACAGGGGGAATCACTGAAGCTTTCTTT.

V is TRBV5-1 and J is TRBJ2-1; D may be TRBD2 (5 bases). V dropped 0 bases and J dropped 4 bases, with 11 bases sitting between them. This CDR3 has 15 amino acids. The germline V gene has CDR1 SGHRS and CDR2 YFSETQ. CDR3 sequence (DNA): TGCGCCAGCAGCTTGGAGGAGGTTCCTTACAATGAGCAGTTCTTC. Translating it yields CASSLEEVPYNEQFF.

The rearrangement links TRBV5-6 to TRBJ2-2; tentatively, D is TRBD1 or TRBD2 (5 bases each). CDR3 length: 13 amino acids. Trimming took off 4 bases at V and 6 bases at J, with 10 bases between the two ends. CDR1 and CDR2 (germline): SGHDT, YYEEEE. CDR3 protein: CASSVSGPGELFF. The CDR3 DNA reads TGTGCCAGCAGCGTATCGGGACCCGGGGAGCTGTTTTTT.

This clone was seen only a few times. The chain links TRBV28 to TRBJ1-5; 7 bases match TRBD1. This CDR3 has 15 residues. V lost 5 bases to trimming and J lost 6 bases; unmatched junction nucleotides: 10. Per germline, CDR1 MDHEN and CDR2 SYDVKM. The CDR3 reads CASSLKGGAGQPQHF. The CDR3 region has the DNA TGTGCCAGCAGTCTGAAAGGGGGCGCGGGTCAGCCCCAGCATTTT.

J is TRBJ2-7 and V is TRBV28, with 8 bases identical to TRBD2. V shed 6 bases and J 0 bases; nucleotides not matched to a gene: 7. The length of the CDR3 is 15 residues. Germline CDR1 reads MDHEN; CDR2 reads SYDVKM. The CDR3 coding sequence is TGTGCCAGCAGCCAGGCCGGGGGGGACTCCTACGAGCAGTACTTC. It translates to CASSQAGGDSYEQYF.

The chain has TRBV5-4 and TRBJ2-5; D is perhaps TRBD2 (5 bases). This CDR3 comprises 13 residues. The germline V gene has CDR1 SGHNT and CDR2 YYREEE (reference sequence). The V gene lost 4 bases and the J gene lost 2 bases, with 9 bases spanning the gap. DNA for the CDR3: TGTGCCAGCAGCGTACCGGGACAAGAGACCCAGTACTTC. Amino acid sequence: CASSVPGQETQYF.

The chain employs TRBV5-1 and TRBJ1-1, with D unclear. The CDR3 has 17 residues. CDR1 is SGHRS and CDR2 is YFSETQ in the germline V gene. V lost 3 bases, J lost 0 bases, and 18 bases lay in between. The CDR3 DNA sequence: TGCGCCAGCAGCTCAATCCCCGGCCTTACCGTGAACACTGAAGCTTTCTTT. Encoded protein: CASSSIPGLTVNTEAFF.

The chain recombines TRBV10-3 with TRBJ1-2; no clear D. Trimming removed 2 bases from V and 4 bases from J, with 8 bases in between. Germline lookup yields CDR1 ENHRY and CDR2 SYGVKD. The CDR3 length is 13 residues. CDR3 nucleotides: TGTGCCATCAGTGAGGACCTTGGCTATGGCTACACCTTC. It is translated as CAISEDLGYGYTF.

CDR3 nucleotide sequence: TGTGCCAGCAGCTCCCTCCGGACAGGGGGCAATTACTATGGCTACACCTTC. Amino acids: CASSSLRTGGNYYGYTF. This chain connects TRBV11-2 to TRBJ1-2; 11 positions agree with TRBD1. Per germline, CDR1 SGHAT and CDR2 FQNNGV. V lost 4 bases and J lost 3; bases outside the gene matches: 10. The CDR3 length is 17 residues.

This clone occurred a few times. Within the sample, other DNA sequences also encode this same CDR3. The chain carries TRBV7-9 and TRBJ2-7; D remains ambiguous. Trimming left V 0 bases short and J 3 bases short, with 6 bases between. Germline CDR1 SEHNR, CDR2 FQNEAQ (reference sequence). The CDR3 loop spans 13 amino acids. CDR3 residues: CASSLAPLYEQYF. The CDR3 bases are TGTGCCAGCAGCTTAGCTCCCCTCTACGAGCAGTACTTC.

The chain links TRBV28 to TRBJ1-5; 7 nucleotides agree with TRBD1. This CDR3 is built from 13 residues. J lost 4 bases, V lost 5 bases, and 2 bases had no gene match. Germline V lookup: CDR1 MDHEN, CDR2 SYDVKM. The CDR3 protein is CASSDRVNQPQHF. As DNA, the CDR3 is TGTGCCAGCAGTGACAGGGTTAATCAGCCCCAGCATTTT.

This clone was observed a few times. The genes are TRBV6-5 and TRBJ2-1; TRBD2 matches 11 bases. The CDR3 covers 15 residues. Germline V gives CDR1 MNHEY, CDR2 SVGAGI. The V gene end was trimmed by 8 bases and the J gene end by 5 bases; junction bases not matched to a gene: 8. The CDR3 sequence is CASRGSGRGHNEQFF. The DNA of the CDR3 is TGTGCCAGCCGAGGTAGCGGGAGGGGCCACAATGAGCAGTTCTTC.